This T cell receptor (beta chain) was observed in a study of technical replicates of blood from several donors. The repertoire was sequenced with immunoSEQ multiplex PCR; TCRdb's copy has only in-frame clones and lacks some. The sample holds 60,000 to 90,000 clones, around 94% seen once. The CDR3 runs to 15 residues. Deletions cut 4 bases from V and 2 bases from J, with 12 bases between. Germline V CDR1 and CDR2: SGHKS, YYEKEE (reference sequence). This clonotype was sampled from a human donor in good health. Sequencing was carried out using T cells isolated from PBMCs. The genes are TRBV5-5 and TRBJ2-2; no reliable D call. CDR3 loop: CASSARTSNTGELFF. CDR3 in DNA: TGTGCCAGCAGCGCGAGAACTTCTAACACCGGGGAGCTGTTTTTT.